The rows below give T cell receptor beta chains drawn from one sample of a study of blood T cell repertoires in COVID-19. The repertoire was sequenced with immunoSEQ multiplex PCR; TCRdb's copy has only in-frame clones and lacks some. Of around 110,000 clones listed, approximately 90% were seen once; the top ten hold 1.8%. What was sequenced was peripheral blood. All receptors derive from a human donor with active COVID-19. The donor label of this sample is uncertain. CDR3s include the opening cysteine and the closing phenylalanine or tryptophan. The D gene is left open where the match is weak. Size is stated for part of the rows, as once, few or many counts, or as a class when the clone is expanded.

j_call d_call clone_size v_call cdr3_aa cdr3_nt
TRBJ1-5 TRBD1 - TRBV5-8 CASSVDRGSNQPQHF TGTGCCAGCAGTGTGGACAGGGGATCCAATCAGCCCCAGCATTTT
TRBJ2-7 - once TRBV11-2 CASSRGQNEQYF TGTGCCAGCAGCCGTGGTCAGAACGAGCAGTACTTC
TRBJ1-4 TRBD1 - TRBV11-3 CASSLALGGQGNEKLFF TGTGCCAGCAGCTTAGCCCTAGGAGGACAGGGTAATGAAAAACTGTTTTTT
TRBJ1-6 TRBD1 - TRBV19 CASSPKGQIISPLHF TGTGCCAGTAGTCCCAAGGGACAGATTATTTCACCCCTCCACTTT
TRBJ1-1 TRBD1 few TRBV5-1 CASSWAGQGAGTEAFF TGCGCCAGCAGCTGGGCCGGACAGGGGGCAGGCACTGAAGCTTTCTTT
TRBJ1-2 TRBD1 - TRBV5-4 CASSQGQEPYGYTF TGTGCCAGCAGCCAGGGACAGGAACCCTATGGCTACACCTTC
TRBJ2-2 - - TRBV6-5 CASSLQGSTGELFF TGTGCCAGCAGTCTCCAGGGGTCCACCGGGGAGCTGTTTTTT
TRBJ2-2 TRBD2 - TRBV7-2 CASSLAGGFANTGELFF TGTGCCAGCAGCTTAGCGGGGGGGTTTGCGAACACCGGGGAGCTGTTTTTT
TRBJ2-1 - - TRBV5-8 CASSTRTVYNEQFF TGTGCCAGCAGCACCCGGACAGTTTACAATGAGCAGTTCTTC
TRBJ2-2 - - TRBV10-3 CAISDVLMNSPDTGELFF TGTGCCATCAGTGACGTCCTCATGAACTCACCGGACACCGGGGAGCTGTTTTTT
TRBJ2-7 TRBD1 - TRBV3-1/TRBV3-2 CASSRDRAYEQYF TGTGCCAGCAGCAGGGACAGAGCCTACGAGCAGTACTTC
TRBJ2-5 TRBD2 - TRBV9 CASSVGRGRLQETQYF TGTGCCAGCAGCGTTGGGAGGGGCAGGCTCCAAGAGACCCAGTACTTC
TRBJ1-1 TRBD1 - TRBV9 CASSGGGPGGNTEAFF TGTGCCAGCAGCGGCGGAGGTCCAGGGGGGAACACTGAAGCTTTCTTT
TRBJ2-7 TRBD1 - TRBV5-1 CASSPTGSYEQYF TGCGCCAGCAGCCCGACAGGGTCCTACGAGCAGTACTTC
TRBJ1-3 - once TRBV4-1 CASSRIMGRDSSGNTIYF TGCGCCAGCAGTCGGATTATGGGCCGGGATTCCTCTGGAAACACCATATATTTT
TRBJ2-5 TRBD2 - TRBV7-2 CASSSPPGLAGKETQYF TGTGCCAGCAGCTCGCCCCCGGGACTAGCGGGGAAAGAGACCCAGTACTTC
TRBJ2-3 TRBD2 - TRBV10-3 CAISRTSGEADTQYF TGTGCCATCAGCCGGACTAGCGGGGAAGCAGATACGCAGTATTTT
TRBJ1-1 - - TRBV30 CAWRESYTEAFF TGTGCCTGGAGAGAGTCGTACACTGAAGCTTTCTTT
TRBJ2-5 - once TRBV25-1 CASSERDFSYQETQYF TGTGCCAGCAGTGAGCGGGACTTCTCGTACCAAGAGACCCAGTACTTC
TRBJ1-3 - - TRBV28 CASSQGGPGNTIYF TGTGCCAGCAGTCAAGGGGGTCCTGGAAACACCATATATTTT
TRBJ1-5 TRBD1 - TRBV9 CASSVAGTGVSNQPQHF TGTGCCAGCAGCGTAGCGGGGACAGGGGTGAGCAATCAGCCCCAGCATTTT
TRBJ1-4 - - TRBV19 CASNGRTNEKLFF TGTGCCAGTAACGGCAGGACTAATGAAAAACTGTTTTTT
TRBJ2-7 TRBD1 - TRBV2 CASKKDRGRDEQYF TGTGCCAGCAAGAAGGACAGGGGGCGCGACGAGCAGTACTTC
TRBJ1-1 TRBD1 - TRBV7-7 CASSLWTGINTEAFF TGTGCCAGCAGCTTGTGGACAGGGATCAACACTGAAGCTTTCTTT
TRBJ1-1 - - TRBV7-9 CASLEGNTEAFF TGTGCCAGCTTGGAGGGGAACACTGAAGCTTTCTTT
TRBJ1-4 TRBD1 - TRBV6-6 CASSTGVLENEKLFF TGTGCCAGCAGTACAGGGGTACTGGAGAATGAAAAACTGTTTTTT
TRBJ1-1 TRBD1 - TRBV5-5 CASSFERGRNTEAFF TGTGCCAGCAGCTTCGAGAGGGGGCGGAACACTGAAGCTTTCTTT
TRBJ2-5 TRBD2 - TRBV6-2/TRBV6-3 CASSYGGWEAITSGQETQYF TGTGCCAGCAGTTACGGAGGGTGGGAGGCTATCACTAGCGGCCAAGAGACCCAGTACTTC
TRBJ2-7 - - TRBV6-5 CAASRRGPLYEQYF TGTGCCGCGAGTCGGCGGGGGCCTCTATACGAGCAGTACTTC
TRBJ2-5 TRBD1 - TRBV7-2 CASSAHRGEETQYF TGTGCCAGCAGCGCCCACAGGGGAGAGGAGACCCAGTACTTC
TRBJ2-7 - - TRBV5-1 CASSLQRSYEQYF TGCGCCAGCAGCTTACAGAGATCCTACGAGCAGTACTTC
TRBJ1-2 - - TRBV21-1 CASSKGQGLGGYTF TGTGCCAGCAGCAAAGGACAGGGCTTAGGTGGCTACACCTTC
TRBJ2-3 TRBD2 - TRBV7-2 CASSLAPGGATQYF TGTGCCAGCAGCTTAGCGCCCGGGGGGGCTACGCAGTATTTT
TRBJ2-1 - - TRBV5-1 CASSREKVGGEQFF TGCGCCAGCAGCCGCGAAAAAGTAGGGGGTGAGCAGTTCTTC
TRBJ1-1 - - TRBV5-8 CASSLFLGSTEAFF TGTGCCAGCAGCTTGTTTCTAGGCAGCACTGAAGCTTTCTTT
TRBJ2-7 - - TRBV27 CASSLAGTHYEQYF TGTGCCAGCAGTTTGGCGGGGACTCATTACGAGCAGTACTTC
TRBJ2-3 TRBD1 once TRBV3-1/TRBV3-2 CASSQQRQGPDTQYF TGTGCCAGCAGCCAACAGAGACAGGGGCCAGATACGCAGTATTTT
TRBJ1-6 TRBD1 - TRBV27 CASSPLGQGGSPLHF TGTGCCAGCAGTCCTCTCGGACAGGGCGGTTCACCCCTCCACTTT
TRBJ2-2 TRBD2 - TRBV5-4 CASSSVLPSFRGGNTGELFF TGTGCCAGCAGTTCCGTCCTCCCCTCTTTTCGGGGGGGGAACACCGGGGAGCTGTTTTTT
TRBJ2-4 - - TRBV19 CASSKTVNIQYF TGTGCCAGTAGTAAGACAGTGAACATTCAGTACTTC
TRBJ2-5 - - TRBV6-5 CASSYGSRGVSGTQYF TGTGCCAGCAGTTACGGCTCTCGAGGCGTAAGCGGGACCCAGTACTTC
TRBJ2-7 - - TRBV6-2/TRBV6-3 CASSSAGAYYEQYF TGTGCCAGCAGTTCCGCGGGGGCCTACTACGAGCAGTACTTC
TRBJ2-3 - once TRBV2 CASNVVYADTQYF TGTGCCAGCAATGTAGTGTATGCAGATACGCAGTATTTT
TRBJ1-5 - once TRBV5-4 CASSSQGANQPQHF TGTGCCAGCAGCTCCCAGGGCGCGAATCAGCCCCAGCATTTT
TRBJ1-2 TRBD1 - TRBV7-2 CASSYYFGGTGYGYTF TGTGCCAGCAGCTATTATTTTGGGGGGACAGGGTATGGCTACACCTTC
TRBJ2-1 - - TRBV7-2 CASSLAGPGVGLKRIYNEQFF TGTGCCAGCAGCTTAGCCGGTCCCGGGGTAGGCCTGAAGCGAATTTACAATGAGCAGTTCTTC